This record looks at one T cell receptor (beta chain) sequence and its context. Its specificity is not known. Only in-frame clones appear in the TCRdb table, and some are missing; sequencing was by immunoSEQ multiplex PCR. Altogether 55,000 to 80,000 clones are present, 65% to 80% being singletons, with the ten largest covering over 12%. This sample is drawn from a study of T cell responses to AZD1222 COVID-19 vaccine. Study observations and caveats: None of the repertoires were sampled until the peak T cell response had passed.

Germline CDR1 is SGHRS and CDR2 is YFSETQ. This CDR3 region has 15 residues. Trimming shortened V by 4 bases and J by 6 bases, and 19 bases separated the two germline ends. V and J are TRBV5-1 and TRBJ1-1; D may be TRBD1 (6 bases). This receptor was obtained from an adult in good health. Sequenced here: peripheral blood, sampled on day 0 of AZD1222 vaccination. CDR3 bases: TGCGCCAGCAGCCCCCTCGGGGGCGAAGGGGCTGAAGCTTTCTTT. The encoded protein is CASSPLGGEGAEAFF.